The subject of this entry is one T cell receptor beta chain. Antigen unknown. Trimming took 0 bases from V and 3 from J; bases not matched to a gene: 5. Germline lookup yields CDR1 SGHRS and CDR2 YFSETQ. CDR3 length: 16 residues. This entry is derived from a study of CD8 T cells in ankylosing spondylitis. Whole-study results and caveats: Reported data indicate significant enrichment of disease-linked clones within matched ankylosing spondylitis synovial fluid. What appeared characteristic of ankylosing spondylitis blood was a TCR beta motif of under 10 highly homologous variants.

TCRdb passed the 5' RACE reads through MiXCR, listing each CDR3 protein once. The data hold under 150,000 distinct CDR3 sequences, with roughly 18% observed a single time. The chain employs TRBV5-1 and TRBJ2-2; 7 bases match TRBD1. Sequencing was performed on blood, either unsorted or a sorted T cell fraction (not recorded which). The sequence was obtained from a male donor with ankylosing spondylitis. As DNA, the CDR3 is TGCGCCAGCAGCTTGGGACAGGGCTCCGACACCGGGGAGCTGTTTTTT. As protein: CASSLGQGSDTGELFF.